This T cell receptor beta chain is from a study of T-cell reconstitution after alpha-beta-depleted transplantation in children. Findings and limits, study-wide: Newly produced T cells mostly accounted for T-cell counts and diversity one year post-transplant. In some patients, recipient T cells and intrathymic progenitors surviving conditioning explained high day-60 diversity. Alpha-beta T cells about two months after transplant reportedly derived from several hundred expanded graft clones.

Germline V lookup: CDR1 WSHSY, CDR2 SAAADI. This CDR3 has 15 amino acids. V was cut by 3 bases and J by 6 bases, with 16 bases left in between. Preparation of the TCRbeta library involved a method that used unique molecular identifiers. TCRdb independently ran MiXCR on the PCR reads; one entry per CDR3 protein. The sample records around 670,000 distinct CDR3 sequences, over 10% being singletons. The table lists this clonotype with many counts. The antigen remains undetermined. Sequencing used PBMCs, obtained before TCRalphabeta/CD19-depleted stem cell transplant. The genes are TRBV10-2 and TRBJ2-3; D is uncertain. This receptor was taken from a girl between 2 and 10 years old with congenital amegakaryocytic thrombocytopenia, due to receive a stem cell transplant. The CDR3 DNA sequence: TGCGCCAGCAGTGATCTCGTCTCCAACACGGATACGCAGTATTTT. Translation gives CASSDLVSNTDTQYF.